This T cell receptor (beta chain) was documented in a study of T cells after yellow fever vaccination (dated by TCRdb to between 2019 and 2020). Study-level background: The SMART-Seq v4 Ultra Low Input RNA kit was used to prepare libraries from fractions with low cell numbers. To follow T-cell clones before and after both primary and booster YFV17D yellow fever vaccination, bulk TCR alpha and beta repertoires underwent longitudinal sequencing. Two healthy male donors, one aged 18 to 30 and one aged 30 to 40 years, made up the cohort. Blood was drawn at multiple timepoints before and after primary and secondary immunization, with bulk PBMC replicates and cell subsets isolated.

According to the germline V gene (reference sequence), CDR1 reads MNHEY and CDR2 reads SMNVEV. The CDR3 measures 14 amino acids from cysteine to phenylalanine. The read is trimmed to its CDR3 DNA, 42 bases read in frame from base 1. V lost 5 bases and J lost 3 bases, and the count of bases not matched to a germline gene is 5. What the work shows at the level of the full study, not this receptor alone: Most clones expanded after primary vaccination were re-detected after the booster (about 95% of CD4 and around nine tenths of CD8), suggesting broad memory maintenance. A small share of clonotypes was detected in both CD4 and CD8 compartments, with the overlap likely arising from convergent recombination. Computational filtering was required because FACS-sorted repertoires could contain abundant contaminating clonotypes from the bulk population. The study included only two donors, which limits how far the findings can be generalized. The secondary T-cell response was found to be weaker but faster than the primary response, with a peak reached on day 5 rather than on day 15.

The treatment or condition label of this sample denotes: live attenuated yellow fever vaccine strain. At every blood-draw timepoint, two biological replicates of bulk PBMCs were collected. PBMCs were isolated from peripheral blood using a standard Ficoll-Paque protocol. TriZol was used to extract RNA from bulk PBMCs, from CD4 and CD8 fractions, and from dextramer-positive and dextramer-negative fractions. This clonotype came up many times. The antigen it binds to is not known. There are no base qualities to consult, and no much larger clone falls within one base. TCR cDNA was synthesized by 5'RACE template switching, which introduced a universal primer site and unique molecular identifiers. Priming of cDNA synthesis was performed from both the TCR alpha and TCR beta constant segments. Library amplification used two PCR steps, and the second PCR step added sample barcodes and sequencing adapters. Sequencing of the libraries was done on either Illumina HiSeq 2500 (2x100 bp) or NovaSeq (2x150 bp). As for the authors' bioinformatics: Demultiplexing of reads and collapsing into UMI consensus sequences were performed with MIGEC, and V(D)J alignment was carried out with MiXCR. Vaccine-responding clonotypes were identified with edgeR using replicate PBMC samples, with FDR below 0.01 and a log2 fold change above 5 up to day 15 being required. Each bulk clonotype was labeled CD4 or CD8 based on which sequenced repertoire, CD4 or CD8, contained the clonotype at higher abundance. In-frame beta chains were kept once TCRdb had trimmed the public reads at Q25 with fastp and called clones with MiXCR. CDR3 protein duplicates are merged, each entry listing the most common genes and DNA. The V and J calls were not made by the authors but by TCRdb's processing. The sample table contains approximately 600,000 distinct CDR3 sequences; only one count was recorded for 12% of them. Clones ranked in the top ten supply about 15% of the sample.

The rearranged chain carries TRBV27 and TRBJ2-7, and TRBD1 aligns with 9 junction nucleotides. This TCR derives from a man aged 25 to 40 who received the YFV17D yellow fever vaccine. Here the sequenced sample was PBMCs, taken on the day of the yellow fever booster vaccination. The sequenced DNA: TGTGCCAGCAGTGCCGGGACAGGGCTCTACGAGCAGTACTTC. The encoded protein is CASSAGTGLYEQYF.